A selection of T cell receptor beta chains follows, all from one sample in a study of blood T cell repertoires in COVID-19. Clones were sequenced by immunoSEQ multiplex PCR, and TCRdb holds only the in-frame ones, with some missing. The sample comprises nearly 350,000 clones, about 89% of which are singletons, and about 6.3% rests with the top ten. Sequences were obtained from peripheral blood. Receptor source: a woman in her forties or fifties with COVID-19, enrolled during active disease. CDR3s leave out the opening cysteine and the closing phenylalanine or tryptophan. A D gene is named only where the DNA matches it firmly. Clone size is shown for a subset of rows, as once, few, many or a class of expanded clone.

clone_size	v_call	cdr3_length	j_call	d_call	cdr3_aa
NA	TRBV19	12	TRBJ2-7	TRBD2	ASSTAGGRNEQY
NA	TRBV16	13	TRBJ1-2	NA	ASSQSSNRARGYT
NA	TRBV19	11	TRBJ2-3	NA	ASKRQNTDTQY
NA	TRBV7-9	13	TRBJ1-4	NA	ASTAGGGAGEKLF
NA	TRBV30	12	TRBJ2-7	TRBD2	AWINLAGAYEQY
NA	TRBV15	10	TRBJ1-2	TRBD1	ATSKLQGAHT
NA	TRBV29-1	12	TRBJ1-1	NA	SVLGGAAHTEAF
NA	TRBV5-8	14	TRBJ2-1	TRBD2	ASAARSGISYNEQF
NA	TRBV19	10	TRBJ1-2	NA	ASSVALYGYT
NA	TRBV5-1	12	TRBJ2-5	NA	ASSLEGYQETQY
few	TRBV6-5	12	TRBJ2-5	TRBD2	ASSPSGGLETQY
NA	TRBV7-2	13	TRBJ2-5	NA	ASSRGALYQETQY
NA	TRBV6-1	12	TRBJ2-2	NA	ASSEQGRTGELF
NA	TRBV10-3	14	TRBJ2-1	TRBD1	AISDFVTGAYNEQF
NA	TRBV7-3	11	TRBJ1-2	NA	ASSSPGGGGYT
NA	TRBV7-2	12	TRBJ1-5	NA	ASRRGTGNQPQH
NA	TRBV6-5	11	TRBJ2-7	NA	ASRLAEYLEQY
NA	TRBV19	13	TRBJ2-1	NA	ASTSGTTGVNEQF
NA	TRBV2	12	TRBJ2-7	NA	ASSWKRNSYEQY
NA	TRBV28	9	TRBJ1-6	NA	ASSFSSPLH
NA	TRBV6-2/TRBV6-3	14	TRBJ2-5	TRBD2	ASSYSASGRGETQY
NA	TRBV7-2	12	TRBJ2-7	NA	ASKGGPSSYEQY
NA	TRBV7-9	11	TRBJ1-5	NA	ASSLGLDQPQH
NA	TRBV24-1	11	TRBJ2-3	NA	ATSSGGTDTQY
NA	TRBV2	11	TRBJ2-7	NA	ASSEGGFGEQY
NA	TRBV27	14	TRBJ2-2	NA	ASSRVGTPNTGELF
NA	TRBV19	15	TRBJ2-1	TRBD2	ASSRRGTSGSRDEQF
once	TRBV2	13	TRBJ2-1	TRBD2	ASRELAGGNNEQF
NA	TRBV6-5	11	TRBJ1-4	NA	ASLRLGGEKLF
NA	TRBV19	13	TRBJ2-1	NA	ASSIWRGPGNEQF
NA	TRBV27	12	TRBJ1-4	NA	ASSFLGGSEKLF
once	TRBV20-1	9	TRBJ1-1	NA	SARSDSEAF